This TCR beta chain was observed in a study of T cells in Graves' hyperthyroidism and ophthalmopathy. Amplification of TCR beta CDR3 regions used RNA as the template. HTBI primers were the set used in a first-round RT-PCR of the TCR CDR3. TCRdb independently ran MiXCR on the multiplex PCR reads; one entry per CDR3 protein. The data hold hundreds of thousands of distinct CDR3 sequences, with approximately 19% observed a single time. The germline V gene encodes CDR1 MNHNS and CDR2 SASEGT. The CDR3 runs to 16 residues. This clonotype occurred many times. One end of the junction does not line up with germline, which may come from a read error. The patients, who ranged from 18 to 65 in age, presented with newly diagnosed hyperthyroidism lasting under 2 months.

The clonotype originates from a woman under 30 with Graves' hyperthyroidism. The sample consisted of blood. This chain links TRBV6-1 with TRBJ1-5, with unresolved D. CDR3 DNA sequence: TGTGCCGGCAGTGGGAACCGGTTTGGGTACAATCAGCCCCAGCATTTT. Amino acid sequence: CAGSGNRFGYNQPQHF.